This entry lists 27 T cell receptor beta chains sequenced from one sample in a study of blood T cell repertoires in COVID-19. Generated by immunoSEQ multiplex PCR, the TCRdb table keeps only in-frame clones and is missing some. The sample carries some 30,000 clones, 90% recorded once. The sample comprised peripheral blood. The receptors were sampled from a man aged 65 to 85 with active or convalescent COVID-19.

The V gene is TRBV24-1, the J gene TRBJ2-2; tentative D call: TRBD1 (6 bases). Trimming removed 3 bases at V and 2 bases at J, with 9 bases between. CDR3 length: 15 amino acids. Per the germline V gene, CDR1 is KGHDR and CDR2 is SFDVKD. The CDR3 DNA reads as TGTGCCACCAGTGATAGGACAGTAAACACCGGGGAGCTGTTTTTT. It codes for CATSDRTVNTGELFF.

This clone was detected a few times. The V and J genes are TRBV2 and TRBJ1-4; a weak D match, TRBD1 (5 bases). The germline CDR1 and CDR2 sequences are SNHLY and FYNNEI. Between the trimmed V and J ends, which lost 4 bases and 4 bases, there was a span of 10 bases. The CDR3 is 14 amino acids. CDR3 region: CASSGDSLNEKLFF. CDR3 bases: TGTGCCAGCAGTGGAGACAGTCTTAATGAAAAACTGTTTTTT.

The V call is TRBV30, the J call TRBJ1-2; maybe TRBD1 (6 bases). Germline CDR1 and CDR2: GTSNPN and SVGIG (reference sequence). The length of the CDR3 is 15 residues. Trimming removed 2 bases at V and 0 bases at J, with 13 bases between. The CDR3 spells CAWSLGGVANYGYTF. The CDR3 DNA follows: TGTGCCTGGAGTTTAGGGGGGGTAGCTAACTATGGCTACACCTTC.

V is TRBV19 and J is TRBJ2-3, with a weak D call TRBD1 (6 bases). The ends were cut back, 6 bases at V and 4 bases at J, with 20 bases in the middle. The CDR3 covers 16 residues. Germline assignment: CDR1 LNHDA and CDR2 SQIVND (reference sequence). CDR3 nucleotides: TGTGCCAGTAGGGGGGCCCGGACCCGGTCACCAGATACGCAGTATTTT. Residues: CASRGARTRSPDTQYF. Complete variable domain (other parts from reference TRBV19 and TRBJ2-3): DGGITQSPKYLFRKEGQNVTLSCEQNLNHDAMYWYRQDPGQGLRLIYYSQIVNDFQKGDIAEGYSVSREKKESFPLTVTSAQKNPTAFYLCASRGARTRSPDTQYFGPGTRLTVL.

The J gene is TRBJ2-7, the V gene TRBV19; 11 bases map to TRBD1. With V trimmed by 9 bases and J by 4 bases, 8 bases remained unmatched. CDR3 size: 14 residues. Germline V gene sequence: CDR1 LNHDA, CDR2 SQIVND (reference sequence). The CDR3 nucleotides are TGTGCCAGCTCCACCGGGACAGGGGGATACGAGCAGTACTTC. Residues: CASSTGTGGYEQYF.

The CDR3: CASTGGAANTEAFF. The CDR3 DNA follows: TGTGCCAGCACCGGGGGGGCGGCGAACACTGAAGCTTTCTTT. The V and J genes are TRBV5-4 and TRBJ1-1; tentative D call: TRBD1 (6 bases). Deletions cut 6 bases from V and 1 base from J, with 13 bases between. The V gene's germline CDR1 is SGHNT and CDR2 YYREEE (reference sequence). This CDR3 comprises 14 residues.

The V call is TRBV4-2, the J call TRBJ2-1; D possibly corresponds to TRBD2 (7 bases). Trimming took off 4 bases at V and 7 bases at J, with 14 bases between the two ends. CDR1 and CDR2 from the germline V gene are LGHNA and YNFKEQ. The CDR3 length is 14 residues. The CDR3 bases are TGTGCCAGCAGCCCCGCCGGGGGGCTGAATGAGCAGTTCTTC. Its translation is CASSPAGGLNEQFF.

CDR3 region: CAISDTGKRPTDTQYF. DNA of the CDR3: TGTGCCATCAGTGACACAGGGAAAAGGCCCACAGATACGCAGTATTTT. The rearrangement uses TRBV10-3 and TRBJ2-3; TRBD1 is a possible D gene (6 bases). This CDR3 contains 16 residues. CDR1 ENHRY and CDR2 SYGVKD come from the germline V gene. V lost 3 bases, J lost 2 bases, and 15 bases lay in between.

V is TRBV11-3 and J is TRBJ2-7, with TRBD1 matching over 12 bases. J gave up 3 bases and V 7 bases, and 7 bases lay outside the gene matches. Germline CDR1 is SGHNT and CDR2 is YENEEA. The CDR3 is 15 residues long. The CDR3 protein is CASTPGTGGFYEQYF. CDR3 DNA sequence: TGTGCCAGCACCCCAGGGACAGGGGGCTTCTACGAGCAGTACTTC.

This clone occurred a few times. J is TRBJ2-7 and V is TRBV15; D is uncertain. V lost 1 base to trimming and J lost 5 bases, with 6 bases between them. The V gene's germline CDR1 is LNHNV and CDR2 YYDKDF (reference sequence). The length of the CDR3 is 12 residues. The CDR3 region is CATSRVLDEQYF. Here the CDR3 DNA reads TGTGCCACCAGCAGAGTATTAGACGAGCAGTACTTC.

V usage is TRBV7-8 and J usage is TRBJ2-7, with 11 nucleotides matching TRBD2. The CDR3 is made up of 15 amino acids. Trimming took 1 base from V and 5 from J; bases not matched to a gene: 4. In germline, CDR1 is SGHVS, CDR2 FQNEAQ. CDR3 nucleotides: TGTGCCAGCAGCTTAGGTACTAGCGGGAGCCACGAGCAGTACGTC. Translating it yields CASSLGTSGSHEQYV.

The genes are TRBV25-1 and TRBJ1-3; unclear D gene. The length of the CDR3 is 14 residues. In germline, CDR1 is MGHDK, CDR2 SYGVNS. Trimming removed 5 bases at V and 0 bases at J, with 8 bases between. The CDR3 region is CASSWSSSGNTIYF. The CDR3 coding sequence is TGTGCCAGCAGTTGGTCTAGCTCTGGAAACACCATATATTTT. Looking up the rest from reference TRBV25-1 and TRBJ1-3 gives the full variable domain: EADIYQTPRYLVIGTGKKITLECSQTMGHDKMYWYQQDPGMELHLIHYSYGVNSTEKGDLSSESTVSRIRTEHFPLTLESARPSHTSQYLCASSWSSSGNTIYFGEGSWLTVV.

This clone was detected only once. This chain connects TRBV2 to TRBJ2-3; tentatively, D is TRBD1 (5 bases). Germline V gives CDR1 SNHLY, CDR2 FYNNEI. This CDR3 has 15 residues. V was pared by 4 bases and J by 4 bases, with 15 bases between. This chain's CDR3 is CASSVGQGRSDTQYF. CDR3 sequence (DNA): TGTGCCAGCAGTGTTGGGCAGGGTCGATCAGATACGCAGTATTTT.

The genes are TRBV4-2 and TRBJ2-2; 8 positions match TRBD2. Trimming at V came to 0 bases and at J to 6 bases, leaving 12 bases not matched to a gene. The germline V gene encodes CDR1 LGHNA and CDR2 YNFKEQ. The CDR3 has 18 residues. CDR3 sequence: CASSQDLSQRGLSGELFF. CDR3 nucleotides: TGTGCCAGCAGCCAAGATCTTTCCCAGCGGGGGCTGTCCGGGGAGCTGTTTTTT.

The chain combines TRBV15 with TRBJ2-1, with 13 bases that match TRBD2. V trimming: 6 bases; J trimming: 9 bases; junction bases outside the gene matches: 8. Germline V gene lookup returns CDR1 LNHNV and CDR2 YYDKDF (reference sequence). This CDR3 has 15 amino acids. CDR3 protein: CATRRTSGGAVEQFF. CDR3 nucleotide sequence: TGTGCCACCAGAAGAACTAGCGGGGGGGCCGTTGAGCAGTTCTTC.

The chain links TRBV5-1 to TRBJ1-2; a weak D match, TRBD1 (5 bases). In germline, CDR1 is SGHRS, CDR2 YFSETQ. The CDR3 loop spans 14 amino acids. V was shortened by 0 bases and J by 7 bases, with 13 bases between the two germline ends. The CDR3 protein is CASSLDTGLGGYTF. The CDR3 region has the DNA TGCGCCAGCAGCTTGGACACGGGACTGGGTGGCTACACCTTC.

The rearrangement joins TRBV5-6 to TRBJ2-5, with a possible D match to TRBD2 (5 bases). From germline, CDR1 is SGHDT and CDR2 YYEEEE. CDR3 length equals 15 residues. Trimming stripped 1 base from V and 5 bases from J, with 15 bases between. The DNA for the CDR3 is TGTGCCAGCAGCTTGTTAGGTCCGGGCGGGGAGACCCAGTACTTC. Its protein product is CASSLLGPGGETQYF.

This rearrangement joins TRBV2 to TRBJ2-1, with 9 bases matching TRBD1. The V gene end was trimmed by 6 bases and the J gene end by 0 bases; junction bases not matched to a gene: 6. The CDR3 runs to 16 residues. Per germline, CDR1 SNHLY and CDR2 FYNNEI. CDR3 loop: CASSLGTGSSYNEQFF. The CDR3 DNA sequence: TGTGCCAGCAGCCTCGGGACAGGGAGCTCCTACAATGAGCAGTTCTTC.

The V call is TRBV1, the J call TRBJ2-1; TRBD2 is the table's D call, not checked against the DNA. TRBV1 is labeled a pseudogene. This CDR3 is built from 17 residues. This CDR3 reads CTSSQVGAGGSYNEQFF. Written as DNA, the CDR3 is TGCACCAGCAGCCAAGTAGGAGCGGGAGGCTCCTACAATGAGCAGTTCTTC.

The genes are TRBV5-8 and TRBJ2-3; D possibly corresponds to TRBD1 (6 bases). The germline gives CDR1 SGHTS, CDR2 YDEGEE. The CDR3 loop spans 15 amino acids. The ends were cut back, 5 bases at V and 1 base at J, with 14 bases in the middle. CDR3 residues: CASSRSGGGTDTQYF. Written as DNA, the CDR3 is TGTGCCAGCAGTCGTTCTGGGGGCGGCACAGATACGCAGTATTTT.

The chain combines TRBV21-1 with TRBJ2-3; TRBD1 is the table's D call, not checked against the DNA. TRBV21-1 represents a pseudogene. The CDR3 spans 15 residues. The CDR3 spells CASRAKRGHTDTQYF. DNA for the CDR3: TGTGCCAGCAGGGCCAAAAGGGGCCACACAGATACGCAGTATTTT.

The rearrangement links TRBV21-1 to TRBJ2-7; the D call TRBD2 from the table was never checked on the DNA. TRBV21-1 is a pseudogene. CDR3 length: 15 residues. CDR3 DNA: TGTGCCAGCAGCAAAGTAGGGCGGGAGAGGTACGAGCAGTACGTC. Translation gives CASSKVGRERYEQYV.

The genes are TRBV6-2 or TRBV6-3 and TRBJ2-7, with 8 bases matching TRBD2. CDR3 length: 15 residues. Germline V gene lookup returns CDR1 MNHEY and CDR2 SVGEGT. With V trimmed by 0 bases and J by 2 bases, 3 bases remained unmatched. CDR3 in amino acids: CASSYSPGGAYEQYV. For the CDR3, the DNA is TGTGCCAGCAGTTACTCCCCGGGGGGGGCCTACGAGCAGTACGTC.

The chain carries TRBV10-3 and TRBJ2-4; TRBD1 aligns across 10 bases. With 6 bases clipped from V and 8 bases from J, the junction kept 7 bases outside the gene matches. This CDR3 region has 14 residues. Germline V gene lookup returns CDR1 ENHRY and CDR2 SYGVKD. The CDR3 DNA sequence: TGTGCCATCAGCAAGACAGGGGGCAGGGACATTCAGTACTTC. Protein sequence: CAISKTGGRDIQYF.

The gene calls are TRBV6-6 and TRBJ1-2; 8 nucleotides agree with TRBD1. The CDR3 spans 14 residues. Germline lookup yields CDR1 MNHNY and CDR2 SVGAGI (reference sequence). The trim removed 4 bases at V and 2 bases at J, leaving 3 bases unmatched. DNA for the CDR3: TGTGCCAGCAGTTCTTGGACAGGGAACTATGGCTACACCTTC. It yields the protein CASSSWTGNYGYTF.

V gene TRBV6-2 or TRBV6-3 combines with J gene TRBJ1-2, with 8 bases that match TRBD1. The J segment lost 7 bases and the V segment lost 2 bases, leaving 6 bases of the junction unmatched. CDR1 and CDR2 (germline): MNHEY, SVGEGT. The CDR3 is made up of 14 amino acids. CDR3 nucleotides: TGTGCCAGCAGTTACCTAGGACAGGGAGGTGGCTACACCTTC. Residues: CASSYLGQGGGYTF.

The J gene is TRBJ1-2, the V gene TRBV5-1; the D gene is possibly TRBD1 (6 bases). The CDR3 is made up of 15 amino acids. In germline, CDR1 is SGHRS, CDR2 YFSETQ. V lost 0 bases, J lost 8 bases, and 17 bases lay in between. The CDR3 loop reads CASSLGQEYFRGYTF. CDR3 in DNA: TGCGCCAGCAGCTTGGGACAGGAGTATTTTAGGGGCTACACCTTC. Supplemented by reference TRBV5-1 and TRBJ1-2, the full variable domain reads KAGVTQTPRYLIKTRGQQVTLSCSPISGHRSVSWYQQTPGQGLQFLFEYFSETQRNKGNFPGRFSGRQFSNSRSEMNVSTLELGDSALYLCASSLGQEYFRGYTFGSGTRLTVV.